The 28 T cell receptor beta chains below were found in one sample sequenced in a study of CD8 T cells in ankylosing spondylitis listed by TCRdb under 2017. Paper-wide results and their limitations: A TCR beta motif of seven or eight highly homologous amino acid variants appeared characteristic of blood from ankylosing spondylitis patients.

Their antigen targets remain unknown. The library was made by 5' RACE. The instrument was an Illumina HiSeq 2500. TCRdb reprocessed the public reads (quality trimming at Q25 with fastp, clone calling with MiXCR) and kept in-frame beta chains. Duplicate CDR3 protein sequences are folded into a single record with the most common DNA and genes. Here the sample has 700,000 to 850,000 distinct CDR3 sequences; around 11% occur a single time. Roughly 0.51% of the sample lies in the top ten. Sequencing was performed on blood, either unsorted or a sorted T cell fraction (not recorded which). These receptors were obtained from a male donor with ankylosing spondylitis.

The CDR3: CASSYGLAVYEQYF. The CDR3 bases are TGTGCCAGCAGTTACGGGCTGGCGGTCTACGAGCAGTACTTC. The J gene is TRBJ2-7, the V gene TRBV6-5, with D hard to call. The germline gives CDR1 MNHEY, CDR2 SVGAGI. This CDR3 contains 14 residues. Trimming stripped 2 bases from V and 3 bases from J, with 11 bases between.

In its sample, this clonotype was seen a few times. The chain links TRBV18 to TRBJ1-1; D might be TRBD1 (5 bases). V was shortened by 3 bases and J by 3 bases, with 14 bases between the two germline ends. The CDR3 has 15 amino acids. Germline CDR1 KGHSH, CDR2 LQKENI. The CDR3 DNA sequence: TGTGCCAGCTCACCGCAAGAGGGGTCGGACACTGAAGCTTTCTTT. As protein: CASSPQEGSDTEAFF.

The CDR3 DNA reads as TGCAGCGTTGGTTGGACAGTGAAATATCCAGATACGCAGTATTTT. It yields the protein CSVGWTVKYPDTQYF. The V and J genes are TRBV29-1 and TRBJ2-3; D may be TRBD1 (6 bases). The CDR3 extends over 15 amino acids. In germline, CDR1 is SQVTM, CDR2 ANQGSEA. The V end lost 4 bases, the J end lost 4 bases, and 18 bases lay between the germline ends.

This clonotype was seen many times. This chain connects TRBV6-5 to TRBJ1-2; D unresolved. CDR3 length: 10 amino acids. Germline assignment: CDR1 MNHEY and CDR2 SVGAGI. Trimming took off 6 bases at V and 5 bases at J, with 4 bases between the two ends. The CDR3 DNA sequence: TGTGCCAGCAGGGGGTATGGCTACACCTTC. It codes for CASRGYGYTF.

This clonotype was seen more than once but under ten times. The chain has TRBV5-1 and TRBJ2-1; 11 nucleotides match TRBD2. The CDR3 is 17 amino acids. CDR1 is SGHRS, CDR2 YFSETQ, per germline. J was trimmed by 5 bases and V by 0 bases; bases with no gene match: 7. This CDR3 reads CASSLGLAGIGDNEQFF. CDR3 nucleotide sequence: TGCGCCAGCAGCTTGGGACTAGCGGGAATTGGGGACAATGAGCAGTTCTTC.

V gene TRBV20-1 combines with J gene TRBJ1-6; D uncertain. The V gene's germline CDR1 is DFQATT and CDR2 SNEGSKA (reference sequence). This CDR3 region has 13 residues. Trimming shortened V by 5 bases and J by 9 bases, and 14 bases separated the two germline ends. CDR3 bases: TGCAGTGCTGCGGAAAATGTGGCTTCACCCCTCCACTTT. Amino acid sequence: CSAAENVASPLHF.

This clonotype came up many times. The chain employs TRBV10-3 and TRBJ2-2, with TRBD2 matching over 7 bases. The junction had 1 base not matched to a gene; V was cut back by 4 bases and J by 2 bases. The CDR3 is made up of 14 amino acids. Germline CDR1 and CDR2: ENHRY and SYGVKD. Written as DNA, the CDR3 is TGTGCCATCAGTGCTAGCGGCAACACCGGGGAGCTGTTTTTT. Protein product: CAISASGNTGELFF.

The rearrangement joins TRBV6-1 to TRBJ2-5; 8 nucleotides line up with TRBD1. The CDR3 is 15 residues long. The junction had 11 bases not matched to a gene; V was cut back by 6 bases and J by 5 bases. The germline CDR1 and CDR2 sequences are MNHNS and SASEGT. The CDR3 DNA is TGTGCCAGCAGCCCCTCCGGAACAGGGGGGGAGACCCAGTACTTC. This encodes CASSPSGTGGETQYF.

This clonotype was picked up a small number of times. J is TRBJ2-3 and V is TRBV4-3; D remains ambiguous. Trimming pared 1 base from V and 4 bases from J, leaving 15 bases between. CDR3 length: 16 residues. Germline V gives CDR1 LGHNA, CDR2 YSLEER. CDR3 region: CASSQGNRPSSDTQYF. The CDR3 DNA sequence: TGCGCCAGCAGCCAAGGCAACAGACCAAGTTCAGATACGCAGTATTTT.

This clonotype has only a few counts. This chain joins TRBV5-6 and TRBJ2-5; 9 nucleotides match TRBD1. This CDR3 region has 20 residues. Trimming removed 3 bases from V and 5 bases from J; junction bases left unmatched: 23. In germline, CDR1 is SGHDT, CDR2 YYEEEE. The CDR3 is CASSWGGQGFIVSLQETQYF. CDR3 in DNA: TGTGCCAGCAGCTGGGGGGGACAGGGTTTTATTGTTTCACTGCAGGAGACCCAGTACTTC.

This clonotype showed up just a few times. The chain is built from TRBV7-9 and TRBJ1-4; D is unclear. Germline CDR1 reads SEHNR; CDR2 reads FQNEAQ (reference sequence). The CDR3 covers 12 residues. The V gene lost 2 bases and the J gene lost 10 bases, with 8 bases spanning the gap. The CDR3, as DNA: TGTGCCAGCAGCTTAATTCCCGGAAAACTGTTTTTT. It codes for CASSLIPGKLFF. Combining the CDR3 with reference TRBV7-9 and TRBJ1-4 gives the whole variable domain DTGVSQNPRHKITKRGQNVTFRCDPISEHNRLYWYRQTLGQGPEFLTYFQNEAQLEKSRLLSDRFSAERPKGSFSTLEIQRTEQGDSAMYLCASSLIPGKLFFGSGTQLSVL.

This clonotype was seen a few times. The chain couples TRBV7-2 to TRBJ2-5; D possibly corresponds to TRBD1 (5 bases). Per the germline V gene, CDR1 is SGHTA and CDR2 is FQGNSA. The V and J ends lost 3 bases and 4 bases respectively, with 12 bases between them. The CDR3 extends over 14 amino acids. The CDR3 region has the DNA TGTGCCAGCAGCTTGGGCAGGGTGGGAGAGACCCAGTACTTC. Its translation: CASSLGRVGETQYF.

The chain is built from TRBV18 and TRBJ2-7, with D perhaps matching TRBD2 (5 bases). The ends were cut back, 3 bases at V and 6 bases at J, with 9 bases in the middle. There are 12 residues in the CDR3. Germline CDR1 and CDR2: KGHSH and LQKENI. CDR3 DNA sequence: TGTGCCAGCTCACCCCTAGCTCGCGAGCAGTACTTC. It specifies CASSPLAREQYF.

This clonotype was counted a single time. The chain couples TRBV20-1 to TRBJ1-3, with D possibly matching TRBD1 (5 bases). CDR1 is DFQATT and CDR2 is SNEGSKA in the germline V gene (reference sequence). With 0 bases removed from V and 4 bases from J, the gap between germline ends came to 10 bases. This CDR3 region has 14 residues. CDR3 sequence: CSAREGGDGNTIYF. The CDR3 DNA reads as TGCAGTGCTAGAGAGGGGGGAGACGGAAACACCATATATTTT.

This clonotype has just a few counts. The chain is built from TRBV20-1 and TRBJ2-1, with 7 nucleotides matching TRBD2. V gave up 6 bases and J gave up 0 bases; unmatched junction bases: 2. The CDR3 loop spans 13 amino acids. Germline V gene lookup returns CDR1 DFQATT and CDR2 SNEGSKA (reference sequence). The CDR3 sequence is CSAWTSSYNEQFF. The CDR3 nucleotides are TGCAGTGCCTGGACTAGCTCCTACAATGAGCAGTTCTTC.

This clonotype occurred a few times. This sequence joins TRBV15 and TRBJ1-1, with a tentative D call TRBD1 (6 bases). The CDR3 covers 15 residues. Trimming took off 5 bases at V and 7 bases at J, with 20 bases between the two ends. Germline V CDR1 and CDR2: LNHNV, YYDKDF (reference sequence). CDR3 nucleotide sequence: TGTGCCACCAGCCCAAGGACAGTCCCCTTTTTTGAAGCTTTCTTT. Translation gives CATSPRTVPFFEAFF.

The sample holds many counts of this clonotype. The CDR3 DNA sequence: TGTGCCATCAGTGATGCGGGGGGGCTGACAGATACGCAGTATTTT. The encoded protein is CAISDAGGLTDTQYF. This rearrangement joins TRBV10-3 to TRBJ2-3; 9 bases fit TRBD2. The CDR3 spans 15 residues. Germline assignment: CDR1 ENHRY and CDR2 SYGVKD. V shed 3 bases, J shed 3 bases, and the junction held 4 bases outside the gene matches.

The genes are TRBV7-9 and TRBJ1-1; D call uncertain. There are 15 residues in the CDR3. V lost 8 bases and J lost 1, with 17 bases in between. Germline CDR1 SEHNR, CDR2 FQNEAQ (reference sequence). The CDR3 sequence: CASEGGDWGNTEAFF. The CDR3 DNA sequence: TGTGCCAGCGAGGGAGGAGACTGGGGGAACACTGAAGCTTTCTTT.

CDR3 protein: CASSLPGTAAGGYTF. CDR3 coding DNA: TGTGCCAGCAGTTTACCCGGGACGGCCGCGGGTGGCTACACCTTC. The chain links TRBV28 to TRBJ1-2; tentative D call: TRBD1 (5 bases). The V end was cut by 2 bases, the J end by 7 bases, with 17 bases between. The CDR3 is 15 amino acids. Germline CDR1 and CDR2: MDHEN and SYDVKM.

CDR3 nucleotides: TGTGCCAGCAGCTTTACTGGTCAGCCCCAGCATTTT. Translating gives CASSFTGQPQHF. The V and J genes are TRBV7-2 and TRBJ1-5; the D is unclear. The CDR3 contains 12 residues. Germline assignment: CDR1 SGHTA and CDR2 FQGNSA. The V end lost 3 bases, the J end lost 6 bases, and 6 bases lay between the germline ends.

In this sample, this clonotype turned up many times. The chain joins TRBV6-2 or TRBV6-3 to TRBJ1-2; 10 bases map to TRBD1. The V gene's germline CDR1 is MNHEY and CDR2 SVGEGT. The trim removed 5 bases at V and 9 bases at J, leaving 12 bases unmatched. This CDR3 spans 15 amino acids. The CDR3 protein is CASSTGQGTVIRYTF. For the CDR3, the DNA is TGTGCCAGCAGTACGGGACAGGGGACCGTAATACGCTACACCTTC.

This clonotype was counted many times. This chain uses TRBV6-2 or TRBV6-3 with TRBJ2-5; no definite D call. This CDR3 spans 12 amino acids. Germline CDR1 reads MNHEY; CDR2 reads SVGEGT. V was trimmed by 2 bases and J by 2 bases, leaving 3 bases between them. CDR3 loop: CASSYRQETQYF. The CDR3 DNA reads as TGTGCCAGCAGTTACCGTCAAGAGACCCAGTACTTC.

This clonotype was recorded a few times. This rearrangement joins TRBV5-1 to TRBJ2-2, with D hard to call. Trimming removed 4 bases at V and 3 bases at J, with 10 bases between. Per germline, CDR1 SGHRS and CDR2 YFSETQ. This CDR3 contains 14 residues. CDR3 nucleotides: TGCGCCAGCAGCGCGGACCTATACACCGGGGAGCTGTTTTTT. Residues: CASSADLYTGELFF.

This clonotype has ten or more counts. The gene calls are TRBV7-6 and TRBJ1-1, with TRBD1 matching over 8 bases. The V gene's germline CDR1 is SGHVS and CDR2 FNYEAQ. V shed 5 bases, J shed 2 bases, and the junction held 10 bases outside the gene matches. The CDR3 is made up of 16 amino acids. CDR3 region: CASSPRAGQGNTEAFF. CDR3 in DNA: TGTGCCAGCAGCCCAAGAGCCGGACAGGGCAACACTGAAGCTTTCTTT. The whole variable domain, filled in from reference TRBV7-6 and TRBJ1-1, reads GAGVSQSPRYKVTKRGQDVALRCDPISGHVSLYWYRQALGQGPEFLTYFNYEAQQDKSGLPNDRFSAERPEGSISTLTIQRTEQRDSAMYRCASSPRAGQGNTEAFFGQGTRLTVV.

This clonotype has just a few counts. The gene calls are TRBV4-3 and TRBJ2-1; TRBD2 might be the D (7 bases). This CDR3 has 14 residues. CDR1 and CDR2 (germline): LGHNA, YSLEER. The V and J ends lost 2 bases and 12 bases respectively, with 17 bases between them. The CDR3 nucleotides read TGCGCCAGCAGCCAACAACCGGGGGGCGAACGGCAGTTCTTC. Its protein product is CASSQQPGGERQFF.

This clonotype was found a few times. The V and J genes are TRBV7-9 and TRBJ2-5, with TRBD1 as a possible D gene (5 bases). Germline CDR1 SEHNR, CDR2 FQNEAQ (reference sequence). This CDR3 contains 14 residues. The V and J ends lost 3 bases and 4 bases respectively, with 12 bases between them. CDR3 nucleotide sequence: TGTGCCAGCAGCTTCAGGGATACTGGAGAGACCCAGTACTTC. Protein product: CASSFRDTGETQYF.

The chain uses TRBV6-1 and TRBJ1-2; the match to TRBD1 covers 8 bases. The trim removed 5 bases at V and 7 bases at J, leaving 9 bases unmatched. In germline, CDR1 is MNHNS, CDR2 SASEGT. The CDR3 has 14 residues. CDR3 DNA: TGTGCCAGCAGTCGTGCAGGGGGCGGGTTTGGCTACACCTTC. Translating it yields CASSRAGGGFGYTF.

This clonotype came up a few times. Here the CDR3 reads CASSLAGTGGELFF. The CDR3 nucleotides read TGTGCCAGCAGCTTAGCGGGTACAGGCGGGGAGCTGTTTTTT. The rearrangement links TRBV7-9 to TRBJ2-2, with D perhaps matching TRBD1 (5 bases). V lost 0 bases and J lost 7, with 9 bases in between. The CDR3 loop spans 14 amino acids. From germline, CDR1 is SEHNR and CDR2 FQNEAQ (reference sequence).